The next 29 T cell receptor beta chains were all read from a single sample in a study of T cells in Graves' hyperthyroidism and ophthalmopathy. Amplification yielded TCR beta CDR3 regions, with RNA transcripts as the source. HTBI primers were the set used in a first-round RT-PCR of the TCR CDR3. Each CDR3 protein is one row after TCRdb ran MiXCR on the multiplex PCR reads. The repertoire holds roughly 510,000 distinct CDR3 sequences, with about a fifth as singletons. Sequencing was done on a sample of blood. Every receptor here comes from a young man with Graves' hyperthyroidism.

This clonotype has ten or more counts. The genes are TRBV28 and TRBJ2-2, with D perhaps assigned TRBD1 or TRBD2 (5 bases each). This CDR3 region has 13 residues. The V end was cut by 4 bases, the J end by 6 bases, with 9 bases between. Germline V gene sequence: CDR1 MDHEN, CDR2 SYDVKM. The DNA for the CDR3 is TGTGCCAGCAGTTCCCTGGGGGCCGGGGAGCTGTTTTTT. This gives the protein CASSSLGAGELFF.

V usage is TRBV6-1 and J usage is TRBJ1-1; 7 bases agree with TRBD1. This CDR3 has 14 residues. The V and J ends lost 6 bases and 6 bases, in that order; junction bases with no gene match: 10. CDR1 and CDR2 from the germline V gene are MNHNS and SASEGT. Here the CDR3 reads CASRQEQGFPEAFF. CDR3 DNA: TGTGCCAGCAGACAGGAACAGGGGTTTCCTGAAGCTTTCTTT.

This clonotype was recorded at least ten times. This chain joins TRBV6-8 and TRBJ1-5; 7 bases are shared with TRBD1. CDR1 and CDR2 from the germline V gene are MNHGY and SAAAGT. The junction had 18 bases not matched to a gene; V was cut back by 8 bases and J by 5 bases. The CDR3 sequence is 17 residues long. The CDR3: CASCASPGTAFYQPQHF. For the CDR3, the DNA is TGTGCCAGCTGTGCCTCCCCCGGGACAGCTTTCTATCAGCCCCAGCATTTT.

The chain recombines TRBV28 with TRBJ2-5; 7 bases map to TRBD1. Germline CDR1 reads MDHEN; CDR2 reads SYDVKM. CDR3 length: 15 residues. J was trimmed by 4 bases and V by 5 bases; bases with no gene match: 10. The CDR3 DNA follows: TGTGCCAGCAGTCCCTTACCCCGACAGGGAGAGACCCAGTACTTC. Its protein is CASSPLPRQGETQYF.

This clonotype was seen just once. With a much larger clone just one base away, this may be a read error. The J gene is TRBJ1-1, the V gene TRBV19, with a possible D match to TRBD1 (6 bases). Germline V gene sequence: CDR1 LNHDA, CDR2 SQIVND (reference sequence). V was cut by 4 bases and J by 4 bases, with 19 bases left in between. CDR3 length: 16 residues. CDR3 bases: TGTGCCAGTAGTACGGCGTGGCGGCAGGGGAGCACTGAAGCTTTCTTT. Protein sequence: CASSTAWRQGSTEAFF.

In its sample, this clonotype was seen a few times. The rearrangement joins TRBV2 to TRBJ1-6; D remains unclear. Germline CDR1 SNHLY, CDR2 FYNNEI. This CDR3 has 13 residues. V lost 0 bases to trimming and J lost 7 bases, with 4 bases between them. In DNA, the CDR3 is TGTGCCAGCAGTGAAGCCCAGAATTCACCCCTCCACTTT. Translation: CASSEAQNSPLHF.

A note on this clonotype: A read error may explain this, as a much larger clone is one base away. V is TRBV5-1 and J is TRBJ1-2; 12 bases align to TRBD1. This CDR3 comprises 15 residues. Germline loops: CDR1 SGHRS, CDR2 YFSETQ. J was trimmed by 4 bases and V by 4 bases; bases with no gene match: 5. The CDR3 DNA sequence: TGCGCCAGCAGCATCGGGACAGGGGGCGCCTATGGCTACACCTTC. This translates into CASSIGTGGAYGYTF.

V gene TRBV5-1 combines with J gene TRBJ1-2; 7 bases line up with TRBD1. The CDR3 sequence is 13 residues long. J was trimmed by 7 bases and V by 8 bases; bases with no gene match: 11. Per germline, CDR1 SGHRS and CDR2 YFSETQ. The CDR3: CASTHTGEGGYTF. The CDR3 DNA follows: TGCGCCAGTACCCATACAGGGGAGGGTGGCTACACCTTC.

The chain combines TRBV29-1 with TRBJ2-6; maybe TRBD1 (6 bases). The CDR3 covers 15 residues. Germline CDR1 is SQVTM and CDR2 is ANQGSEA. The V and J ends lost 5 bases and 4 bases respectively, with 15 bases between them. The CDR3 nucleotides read TGCAGCGTTCAACAGGGTGGTCTAGGGGCCAACGTCCTGACTTTC. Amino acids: CSVQQGGLGANVLTF.

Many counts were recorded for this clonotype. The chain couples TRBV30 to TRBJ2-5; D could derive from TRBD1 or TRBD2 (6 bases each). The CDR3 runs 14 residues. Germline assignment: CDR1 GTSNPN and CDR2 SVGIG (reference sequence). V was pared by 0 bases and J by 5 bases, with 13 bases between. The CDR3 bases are TGTGCCTGGAGTGTATGGGACGGGGGCGAGACCCAGTACTTC. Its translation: CAWSVWDGGETQYF.

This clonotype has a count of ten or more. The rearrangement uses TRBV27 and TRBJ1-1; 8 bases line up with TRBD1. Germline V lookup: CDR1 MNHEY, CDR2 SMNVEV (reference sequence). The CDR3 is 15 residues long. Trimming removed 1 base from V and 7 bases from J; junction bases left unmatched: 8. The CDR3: CASSLYGTGHSEAFF. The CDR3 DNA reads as TGTGCCAGCAGTTTATATGGGACAGGTCATAGTGAAGCTTTCTTT.

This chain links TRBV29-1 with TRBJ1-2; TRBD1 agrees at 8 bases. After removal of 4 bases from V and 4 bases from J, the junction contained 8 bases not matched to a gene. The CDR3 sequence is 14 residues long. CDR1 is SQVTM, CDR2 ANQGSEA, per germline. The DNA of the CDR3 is TGCAGCGTTGGAACAGGGGGATCAGCCTATGGCTACACCTTC. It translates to CSVGTGGSAYGYTF.

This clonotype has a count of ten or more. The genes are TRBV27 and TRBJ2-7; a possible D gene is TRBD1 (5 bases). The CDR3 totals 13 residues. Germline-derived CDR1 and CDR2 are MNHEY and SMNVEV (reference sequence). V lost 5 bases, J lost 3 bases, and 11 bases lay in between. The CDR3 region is CASSPTGLYEQYF. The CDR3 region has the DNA TGTGCCAGCAGTCCTACAGGCCTCTACGAGCAGTACTTC.

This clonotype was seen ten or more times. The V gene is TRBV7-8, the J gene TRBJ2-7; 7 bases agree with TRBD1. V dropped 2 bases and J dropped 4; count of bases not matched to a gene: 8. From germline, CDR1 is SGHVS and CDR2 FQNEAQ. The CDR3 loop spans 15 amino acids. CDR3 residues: CASSLFLGGDYEQYF. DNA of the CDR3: TGTGCCAGCAGCTTATTTCTAGGGGGCGATTACGAGCAGTACTTC.

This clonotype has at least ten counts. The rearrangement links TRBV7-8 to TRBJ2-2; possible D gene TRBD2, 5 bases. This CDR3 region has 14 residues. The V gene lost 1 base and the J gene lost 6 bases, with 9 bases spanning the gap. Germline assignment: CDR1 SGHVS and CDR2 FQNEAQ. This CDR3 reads CASSLEWGAGELFF. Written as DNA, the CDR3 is TGTGCCAGCAGCTTAGAGTGGGGAGCCGGGGAGCTGTTTTTT.

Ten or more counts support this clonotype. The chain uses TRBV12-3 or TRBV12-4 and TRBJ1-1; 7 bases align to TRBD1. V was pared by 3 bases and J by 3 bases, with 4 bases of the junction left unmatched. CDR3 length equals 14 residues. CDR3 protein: CASSFSRGHTEAFF. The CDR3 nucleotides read TGTGCCAGCAGTTTCTCAAGGGGGCACACTGAAGCTTTCTTT.

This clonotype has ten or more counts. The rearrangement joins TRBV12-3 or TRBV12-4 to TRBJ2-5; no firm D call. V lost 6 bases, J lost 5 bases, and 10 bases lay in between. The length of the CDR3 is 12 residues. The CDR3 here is CASSPDSETQYF. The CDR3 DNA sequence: TGTGCCAGCAGCCCAGATTCGGAGACCCAGTACTTC.

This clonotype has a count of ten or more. CDR3 sequence reads: CASGGAGTEAFF. The CDR3 DNA sequence: TGTGCCAGCGGAGGAGCGGGCACTGAAGCTTTCTTT. The chain uses TRBV12-3 or TRBV12-4 and TRBJ1-1, with no clear D. Trimming removed 8 bases from V and 4 bases from J, with 11 bases in between. The CDR3 is 12 amino acids.

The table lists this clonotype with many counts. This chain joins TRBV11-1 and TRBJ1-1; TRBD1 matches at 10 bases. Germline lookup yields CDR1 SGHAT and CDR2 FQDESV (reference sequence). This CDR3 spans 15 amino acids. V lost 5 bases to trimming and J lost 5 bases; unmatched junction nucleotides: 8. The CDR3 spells CASSGPGQGGTEAFF. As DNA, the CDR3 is TGTGCCAGCAGCGGGCCTGGACAGGGGGGGACTGAAGCTTTCTTT.

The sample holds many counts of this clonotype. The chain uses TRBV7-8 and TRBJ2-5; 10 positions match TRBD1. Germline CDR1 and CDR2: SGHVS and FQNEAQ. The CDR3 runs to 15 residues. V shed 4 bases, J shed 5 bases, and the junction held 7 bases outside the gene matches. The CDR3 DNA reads TGTGCCAGCAGCTCGGGACAGGGGCGTGCGGAGACCCAGTACTTC. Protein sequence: CASSSGQGRAETQYF.

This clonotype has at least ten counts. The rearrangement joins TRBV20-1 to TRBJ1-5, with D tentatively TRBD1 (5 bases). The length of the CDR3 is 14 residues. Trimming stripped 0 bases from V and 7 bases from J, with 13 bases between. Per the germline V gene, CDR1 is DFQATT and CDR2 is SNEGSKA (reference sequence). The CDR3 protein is CSARDRAGKQPQHF. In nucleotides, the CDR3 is TGCAGTGCTAGAGATCGGGCAGGGAAACAGCCCCAGCATTTT.

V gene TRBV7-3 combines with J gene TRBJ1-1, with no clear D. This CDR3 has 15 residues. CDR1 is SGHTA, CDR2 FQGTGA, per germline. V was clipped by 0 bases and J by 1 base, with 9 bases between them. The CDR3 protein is CASSLTPHPNTEAFF. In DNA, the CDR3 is TGTGCCAGCAGCTTAACACCTCATCCGAACACTGAAGCTTTCTTT. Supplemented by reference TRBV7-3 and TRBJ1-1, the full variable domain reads GAGVSQTPSNKVTEKGKYVELRCDPISGHTALYWYRQSLGQGPEFLIYFQGTGAADDSGLPNDRFFAVRPEGSVSTLKIQRTERGDSAVYLCASSLTPHPNTEAFFGQGTRLTVV.

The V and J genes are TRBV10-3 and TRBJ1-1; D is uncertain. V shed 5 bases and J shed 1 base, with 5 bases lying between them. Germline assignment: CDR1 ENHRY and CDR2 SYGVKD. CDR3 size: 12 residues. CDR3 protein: CAISSQNTEAFF. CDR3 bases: TGTGCCATCAGTAGCCAGAACACTGAAGCTTTCTTT.

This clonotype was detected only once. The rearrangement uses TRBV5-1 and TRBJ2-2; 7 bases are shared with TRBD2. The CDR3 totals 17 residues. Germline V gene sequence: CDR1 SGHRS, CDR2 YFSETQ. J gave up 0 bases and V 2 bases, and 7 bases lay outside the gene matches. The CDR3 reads CASSLMTSSSNTGELFF. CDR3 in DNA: TGCGCCAGCAGCTTAATGACTAGCTCCTCGAACACCGGGGAGCTGTTTTTT.

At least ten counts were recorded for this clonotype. Written as DNA, the CDR3 is TGTGCCAGCAGTTCCCCGACAGGGACCAAAAACATTCAGTACTTC. Protein: CASSSPTGTKNIQYF. The chain has TRBV28 and TRBJ2-4, with 7 bases fitting TRBD1. The germline gives CDR1 MDHEN, CDR2 SYDVKM. The CDR3 consists of 15 residues. J lost 2 bases, V lost 4 bases, and 5 bases had no gene match.

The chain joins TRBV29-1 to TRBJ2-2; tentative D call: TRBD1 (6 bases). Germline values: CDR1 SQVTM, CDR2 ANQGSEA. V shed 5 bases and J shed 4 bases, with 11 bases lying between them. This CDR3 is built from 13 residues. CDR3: CSVTRGGTGELFF. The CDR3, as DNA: TGCAGCGTTACCAGGGGCGGCACCGGGGAGCTGTTTTTT.

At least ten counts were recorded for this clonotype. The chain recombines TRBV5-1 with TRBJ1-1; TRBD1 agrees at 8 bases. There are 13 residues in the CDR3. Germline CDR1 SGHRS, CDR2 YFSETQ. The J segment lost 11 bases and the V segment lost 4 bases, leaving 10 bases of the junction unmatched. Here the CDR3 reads CASSLRTGLYAFF. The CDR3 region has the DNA TGCGCCAGCAGCCTGCGGACAGGGTTGTATGCTTTCTTT.

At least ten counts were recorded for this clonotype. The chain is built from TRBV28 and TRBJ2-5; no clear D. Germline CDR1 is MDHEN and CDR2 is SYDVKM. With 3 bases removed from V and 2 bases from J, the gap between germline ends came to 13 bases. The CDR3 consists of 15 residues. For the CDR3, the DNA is TGTGCCAGCAGTTTGACGTGGCGGATACAAGAGACCCAGTACTTC. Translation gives CASSLTWRIQETQYF.

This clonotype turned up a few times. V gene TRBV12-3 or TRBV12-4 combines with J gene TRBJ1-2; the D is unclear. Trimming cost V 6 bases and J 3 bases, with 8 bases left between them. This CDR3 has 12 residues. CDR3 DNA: TGTGCCAGCAGGCCCGCTTACTATGGCTACACCTTC. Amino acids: CASRPAYYGYTF.